This T cell receptor beta chain was recorded in a study of technical replicates of blood from a handful of donors. Trimming stripped 8 bases from V and 7 bases from J, with 21 bases between. CDR1 is SGHTA, CDR2 FQGNSA, per germline. The CDR3 contains 15 residues. The repertoire was sequenced with immunoSEQ multiplex PCR; TCRdb's copy has only in-frame clones and lacks some. The table includes about 98,000 clones, nearly 97% detected once. The sample was T cells isolated from PBMCs. This TCR was recovered from a human donor in good health. The chain links TRBV7-2 to TRBJ2-1, with a weak D call TRBD2 (6 bases). As DNA, the CDR3 is TGTGCCAGCGGCGGCTTAGCGGCGCGTGGGAATGAGCAGTTCTTC. Translation gives CASGGLAARGNEQFF. Based on the CDR3 plus reference TRBV7-2 and TRBJ2-1, the full variable domain is GAGVSQSPSNKVTEKGKDVELRCDPISGHTALYWYRQSLGQGLEFLIYFQGNSAPDKSGLPSDRFSAERTGGSVSTLTIQRTQQEDSAVYLCASGGLAARGNEQFFGPGTRLTVL.